Below, 12 T cell receptor beta chains from the same sample are listed, as sequenced in a study of response to subunit inactivated influenza vaccine. TCRdb ran MiXCR on the RT-PCR reads and lists one entry per CDR3 protein. The table has 300,000 to 350,000 distinct CDR3 sequences, 21% seen once. This material consisted of PBMCs from blood, taken approximately 22 months after vaccination. These receptors were collected from a man aged 50-75 years who received an inactivated influenza vaccine.

This clonotype appeared a few times. This rearrangement joins TRBV5-1 to TRBJ2-1, with D tentatively TRBD1 (6 bases). This CDR3 spans 15 amino acids. V was trimmed by 0 bases and J by 1 base, leaving 8 bases between them. Germline CDR1 and CDR2: SGHRS and YFSETQ. DNA of the CDR3: TGCGCCAGCAGCTTGGAGACAGGTTCCTACAATGAGCAGTTCTTC. This codes for CASSLETGSYNEQFF.

This chain links TRBV6-2 or TRBV6-3 with TRBJ2-1; 10 nucleotides match TRBD2. Germline assignment: CDR1 MNHEY and CDR2 SVGEGT. J was trimmed by 9 bases and V by 2 bases; bases with no gene match: 7. The CDR3 sequence is 15 residues long. This CDR3 reads CASSYLSGGASEQFF. As DNA, the CDR3 is TGTGCCAGCAGTTACCTCAGCGGGGGGGCGTCTGAGCAGTTCTTC.

This clonotype was detected ten times or more. The chain uses TRBV15 and TRBJ1-1; D is unclear. Trimming shortened V by 0 bases and J by 4 bases, and 3 bases separated the two germline ends. CDR3 length equals 12 residues. Per germline, CDR1 LNHNV and CDR2 YYDKDF (reference sequence). The CDR3 loop reads CATSREATEAFF. As DNA, the CDR3 is TGTGCCACCAGCAGAGAGGCCACTGAAGCTTTCTTT.

The chain recombines TRBV29-1 with TRBJ2-2; tentatively, D is TRBD2 (5 bases). The germline V gene encodes CDR1 SQVTM and CDR2 ANQGSEA. The CDR3 is 12 amino acids. The V gene lost 6 bases and the J gene lost 6 bases, with 11 bases spanning the gap. Here the CDR3 reads CSVARGSGELFF. The CDR3 nucleotides are TGCAGCGTCGCCCGAGGGTCCGGGGAGCTGTTTTTT.

This clonotype was counted once. The CDR3 region has the DNA TGCAGTGGCGTGGCAGGGGGCCTGAGCTCCTACGAGCAGTACTTC. Protein: CSGVAGGLSSYEQYF. The chain has TRBV20-1 and TRBJ2-7, with 8 bases aligning to TRBD1. The CDR3 loop spans 15 amino acids. The germline V gene has CDR1 DFQATT and CDR2 SNEGSKA (reference sequence). V was pared by 7 bases and J by 0 bases, with 11 bases of the junction left unmatched.

J is TRBJ2-3 and V is TRBV24-1; 9 nucleotides match TRBD2. The CDR3 has 15 amino acids. CDR1 KGHDR and CDR2 SFDVKD come from the germline V gene. Losses at the gene ends were 4 bases for V and 2 bases for J; bases not matched to a gene: 3. Here the CDR3 DNA reads TGTGCCACCAGTGAGGGCGGGAGGGCCACAGATACGCAGTATTTT. Translation gives CATSEGGRATDTQYF.

The chain recombines TRBV27 with TRBJ1-1, with a tentative D call TRBD1 (6 bases). Germline V gene sequence: CDR1 MNHEY, CDR2 SMNVEV (reference sequence). Trimming took off 6 bases at V and 1 base at J, with 12 bases between the two ends. CDR3 length: 14 amino acids. CDR3 DNA: TGTGCCAGCAGGCGGACAGAGCCGAACACTGAAGCTTTCTTT. This encodes CASRRTEPNTEAFF.

The V call is TRBV24-1, the J call TRBJ1-2, with D unresolved. Trimming stripped 0 bases from V and 2 bases from J, with 6 bases between. The CDR3 has 14 amino acids. Germline assignment: CDR1 KGHDR and CDR2 SFDVKD. In nucleotides, the CDR3 is TGTGCCACCAGTGATTTGCGGGCCAACTATGGCTACACCTTC. It yields the protein CATSDLRANYGYTF.

The chain combines TRBV10-3 with TRBJ2-7; D is ambiguous. V lost 1 base, J lost 4 bases, and 2 bases lay in between. Germline CDR1 is ENHRY and CDR2 is SYGVKD. The CDR3 has 11 amino acids. Written as DNA, the CDR3 is TGTGCCATCAGTGAGTTGTACGAGCAGTACTTC. Its translation: CAISELYEQYF.

The chain recombines TRBV20-1 with TRBJ2-3, with 11 bases matching TRBD2. The V segment lost 0 bases and the J segment 5 bases; nucleotides outside the gene matches: 7. This CDR3 has 16 residues. In germline, CDR1 is DFQATT, CDR2 SNEGSKA (reference sequence). CDR3 protein: CSARESSGGQGDTQYF. The CDR3 coding sequence is TGCAGTGCTAGAGAGTCTAGCGGGGGGCAGGGAGATACGCAGTATTTT.

This clonotype occurred a few times. This chain connects TRBV9 to TRBJ2-1; 9 bases match TRBD2. From germline, CDR1 is SGDLS and CDR2 YYNGEE. Unmatched junction bases numbered 5, after V lost 0 bases and J lost 7 bases. This CDR3 has 15 residues. CDR3 bases: TGTGCCAGCAGCGTAGGGTCTAGCGGGACAAATGAGCAGTTCTTC. It yields the protein CASSVGSSGTNEQFF. The variable domain in full, completed from reference TRBV9 and TRBJ2-1, reads DSGVTQTPKHLITATGQRVTLRCSPRSGDLSVYWYQQSLDQGLQFLIQYYNGEERAKGNILERFSAQQFPDLHSELNLSSLELGDSALYFCASSVGSSGTNEQFFGPGTRLTVL.

The chain has TRBV25-1 and TRBJ1-1; tentatively, D is TRBD1 (5 bases). V gave up 6 bases and J gave up 0 bases, with 14 bases separating them. The CDR3 loop spans 15 amino acids. Per germline, CDR1 MGHDK and CDR2 SYGVNS. Written as DNA, the CDR3 is TGTGCCAGCAGACAAACAGGCCTTATGAACACTGAAGCTTTCTTT. Its translation is CASRQTGLMNTEAFF.